The TCR beta chain described here comes from a study of early T cells in non-severe SARS-CoV-2 infection. Study information: Chains were unpaired, as sequencing was done on bulk RNA from unsorted whole blood. Study results and caveats: Anti-spike CD8 responses were favored by VDJdb matching, which missed private and CD4 specificities.

Germline-derived CDR1 and CDR2 are SGHRS and YFSETQ. The CDR3 runs to 12 residues. A remark on this clonotype: Its antigen is as yet unknown. A junction end diverges from the germline sequence, so it may reflect a read error.

Each CDR3 protein gets one entry after TCRdb re-called the 5' RACE reads with MiXCR. The sample contains fewer than 100,000 distinct CDR3 sequences, approximately 16% of which appear only once. This TCR was recovered from an adult who was a healthcare worker with PCR-confirmed SARS-CoV-2 infection or an uninfected control (not recorded which). Sequencing used whole blood. The chain joins TRBV5-1 to TRBJ2-2; D gene uncertain. CDR3 coding DNA: TGCGCCAGCAGCCCGAACATCGGGGAGCTGTTTTTT. Translation: CASSPNIGELFF.